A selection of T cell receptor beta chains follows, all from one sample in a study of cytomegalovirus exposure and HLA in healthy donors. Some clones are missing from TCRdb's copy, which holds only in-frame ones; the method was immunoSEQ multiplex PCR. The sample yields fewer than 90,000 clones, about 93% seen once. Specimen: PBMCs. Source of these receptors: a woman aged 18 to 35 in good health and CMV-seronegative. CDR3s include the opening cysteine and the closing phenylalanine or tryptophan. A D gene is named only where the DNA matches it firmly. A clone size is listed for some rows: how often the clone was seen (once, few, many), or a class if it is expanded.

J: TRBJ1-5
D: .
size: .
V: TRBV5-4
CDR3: CASSQQGFDQPQHF
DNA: TGTGCCAGCAGCCAGCAGGGGTTCGATCAGCCCCAGCATTTT

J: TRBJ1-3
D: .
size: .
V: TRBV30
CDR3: CAGIRDSGNTIYF
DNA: TGTGCCGGCATCAGGGACTCTGGAAACACCATATATTTT

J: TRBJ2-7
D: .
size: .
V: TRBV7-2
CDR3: CASSSRERYEQYF
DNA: TGTGCCAGCAGCTCAAGGGAGCGGTACGAGCAGTACTTC

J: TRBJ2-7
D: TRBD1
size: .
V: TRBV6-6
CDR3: CASSRDRGAPYEQYF
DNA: TGTGCCAGCAGTAGGGACAGGGGCGCTCCATACGAGCAGTACTTC

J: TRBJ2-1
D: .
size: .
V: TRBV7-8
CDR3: CASSLQEDGTSYNEQFF
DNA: TGTGCCAGCAGCTTACAAGAAGACGGGACTTCATACAATGAGCAGTTCTTC

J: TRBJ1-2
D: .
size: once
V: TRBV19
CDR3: CASSSSAGVGLDGVYDGYTF
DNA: TGTGCCAGTAGTTCCTCGGCAGGGGTAGGTTTAGACGGAGTGTACGATGGCTACACCTTC

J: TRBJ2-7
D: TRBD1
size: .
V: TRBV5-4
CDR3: CASSSDRVLFYEQYF
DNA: TGTGCCAGCAGCTCGGACAGGGTTCTTTTCTACGAGCAGTACTTC

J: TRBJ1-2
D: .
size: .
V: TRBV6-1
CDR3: CASSTSEVYGYTF
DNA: TGTGCCAGCAGCACATCAGAAGTCTATGGCTACACCTTC

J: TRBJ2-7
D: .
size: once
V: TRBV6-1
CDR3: CASYGSSYEQYF
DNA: TGTGCCAGTTACGGGAGCTCCTACGAGCAGTACTTC

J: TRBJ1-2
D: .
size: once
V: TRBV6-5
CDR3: CASSYRGDGYTF
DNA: TGTGCCAGCAGTTACCGGGGGGACGGCTACACCTTC

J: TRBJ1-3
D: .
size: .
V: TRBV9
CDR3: CASSAGGVVNSGNTIYF
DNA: TGTGCCAGCAGCGCCGGAGGGGTCGTAAACTCTGGAAACACCATATATTTT

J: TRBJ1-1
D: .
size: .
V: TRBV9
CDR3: CASSVVGRGNTEAFF
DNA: TGTGCCAGCAGCGTAGTTGGCAGGGGAAACACTGAAGCTTTCTTT

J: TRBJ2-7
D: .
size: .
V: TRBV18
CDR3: CASSPLSESQEQYF
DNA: TGTGCCAGCTCACCACTGTCGGAGTCGCAAGAGCAGTACTTC

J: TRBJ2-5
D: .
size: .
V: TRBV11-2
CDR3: CASSLGPQAQYF
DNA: TGTGCCAGCAGCTTAGGGCCCCAAGCCCAGTACTTC

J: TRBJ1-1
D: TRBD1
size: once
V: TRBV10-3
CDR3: CAISVQGQETEAFF
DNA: TGTGCCATCAGTGTACAGGGGCAGGAGACTGAAGCTTTCTTT

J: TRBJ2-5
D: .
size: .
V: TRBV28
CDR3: CASSPLVLGGGTQYF
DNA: TGTGCCAGCAGCCCCTTGGTACTAGGCGGAGGGACCCAGTACTTC

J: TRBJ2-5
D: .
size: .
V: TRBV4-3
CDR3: CASSQEREGPGETQYF
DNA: TGCGCCAGCAGCCAAGAACGCGAGGGTCCTGGGGAGACCCAGTACTTC

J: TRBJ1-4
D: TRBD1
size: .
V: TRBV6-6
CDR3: CASRGTGGEEKLFF
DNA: TGTGCCAGCAGGGGCACAGGGGGGGAGGAAAAACTGTTTTTT

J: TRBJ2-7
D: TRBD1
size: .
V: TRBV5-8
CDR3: CASSYRTGLYEQYF
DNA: TGTGCCAGCAGCTACCGGACAGGGCTGTACGAGCAGTACTTC

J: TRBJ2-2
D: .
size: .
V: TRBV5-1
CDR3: CASSQNTGELFF
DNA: TGCGCCAGCAGCCAAAACACCGGGGAGCTGTTTTTT

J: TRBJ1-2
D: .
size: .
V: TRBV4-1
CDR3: CASSQDSDPSGFGYTF
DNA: TGCGCCAGCAGCCAGGACTCGGACCCCTCGGGCTTCGGCTACACCTTC

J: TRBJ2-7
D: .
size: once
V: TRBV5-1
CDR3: CASSLGVDEQYF
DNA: TGCGCCAGCAGCTTGGGCGTGGACGAGCAGTACTTC